What follows are 11 T cell receptor beta chains derived from one specimen sequenced in a study of T cells in Graves' hyperthyroidism and ophthalmopathy. The investigators amplified TCR beta CDR3 regions from RNA transcripts. The primer set for the first-round RT-PCR of the TCR CDR3 was HTBI. TCRdb ran MiXCR on the multiplex PCR reads and lists one entry per CDR3 protein. This table holds roughly 630,000 distinct CDR3 sequences, 15% to 19% found once. Sequenced sample: blood. The source is a woman between 25 and 40 years old with Graves' hyperthyroidism.

This rearrangement joins TRBV14 to TRBJ2-7; D remains ambiguous. V dropped 1 base and J dropped 3 bases, with 7 bases sitting between them. Per the germline V gene, CDR1 is SGHDN and CDR2 is FVKESK. CDR3 length equals 13 residues. The CDR3 DNA follows: TGTGCCAGCAGCCAAGTATCCGGCTACGAGCAGTACTTC. Translated: CASSQVSGYEQYF. Filled out from reference TRBV14 and TRBJ2-7, the complete variable domain reads EAGVTQFPSHSVIEKGQTVTLRCDPISGHDNLYWYRRVMGKEIKFLLHFVKESKQDESGMPNNRFLAERTGGTYSTLKVQPAELEDSGVYFCASSQVSGYEQYFGPGTRLTVT.

In this sample, this clonotype turned up many times. The rearrangement links TRBV2 to TRBJ1-1; no definite D call. The CDR3 runs 13 residues. V dropped 8 bases and J dropped 4 bases, with 14 bases sitting between them. Germline loops: CDR1 SNHLY, CDR2 FYNNEI. The CDR3: CASLLEGGTEAFF. The CDR3 DNA sequence: TGTGCCAGCCTTTTAGAGGGTGGCACTGAAGCTTTCTTT.

This clonotype has just a few counts. In nucleotides, the CDR3 is TGTGCCAGCACCTCACGGGGACAGACCTACGAGCAGTACTTC. Translating gives CASTSRGQTYEQYF. V is TRBV6-1 and J is TRBJ2-7, with TRBD1 matching over 7 bases. This CDR3 contains 14 residues. In germline, CDR1 is MNHNS, CDR2 SASEGT. V lost 7 bases to trimming and J lost 2 bases; unmatched junction nucleotides: 8.

The CDR3 DNA reads as TGTGCCAGCAGCATATCCGGGACAGCGAACACCGGGGAGCTGTTTTTT. Protein product: CASSISGTANTGELFF. The chain is built from TRBV7-3 and TRBJ2-2; TRBD1 matches 7 bases. Germline loops: CDR1 SGHTA, CDR2 FQGTGA. The CDR3 runs 16 residues. Unmatched junction bases numbered 6, after V lost 5 bases and J lost 0 bases.

The table lists this clonotype with many counts. The J gene is TRBJ2-1, the V gene TRBV2; weak D call: TRBD2 (6 bases). Trimming took off 4 bases at V and 5 bases at J, with 18 bases between the two ends. Germline V gives CDR1 SNHLY, CDR2 FYNNEI. This CDR3 has 16 amino acids. The DNA for the CDR3 is TGTGCCAGCAGTGGGGCCGCGGGGCCTTACAACAATGAGCAGTTCTTC. Its translation is CASSGAAGPYNNEQFF.

The chain couples TRBV7-2 to TRBJ1-2; 10 bases line up with TRBD1. The CDR3 has 14 amino acids. The germline V gene has CDR1 SGHTA and CDR2 FQGNSA. The V segment lost 5 bases and the J segment 8 bases; nucleotides outside the gene matches: 8. The CDR3 spells CASSRDRGPGGYTF. The CDR3 nucleotides read TGTGCCAGCAGCAGGGACAGGGGCCCCGGGGGCTACACCTTC.

The genes are TRBV29-1 and TRBJ2-7; D possibly matches TRBD1 or TRBD2 (5 bases each). Trimming removed 5 bases at V and 3 bases at J, with 23 bases between. Looked up from germline, CDR1 is SQVTM and CDR2 is ANQGSEA. CDR3 size: 16 residues. CDR3: CSVQSGPPLRDYEQYF. CDR3 in DNA: TGCAGCGTTCAGTCGGGACCGCCACTTCGTGACTACGAGCAGTACTTC.

Details on this clonotype: A much larger clone differs from this one at a single base, so this may be a read error. This sequence joins TRBV6-4 and TRBJ2-7; D possibly corresponds to TRBD1 (6 bases). The CDR3 runs to 12 residues. Looked up from germline, CDR1 is MRHNA and CDR2 is SNTAGT. The V gene lost 8 bases and the J gene lost 5 bases, with 13 bases spanning the gap. CDR3 protein: CASPRGNHEQYF. CDR3 DNA: TGTGCCAGCCCCAGGGGAAATCACGAGCAGTACTTC.

This clonotype was observed at least ten times. The rearrangement uses TRBV7-6 and TRBJ1-3; TRBD1 agrees at 8 bases. Per the germline V gene, CDR1 is SGHVS and CDR2 is FNYEAQ. The CDR3 contains 16 residues. The V and J ends lost 2 bases and 3 bases, in that order; junction bases with no gene match: 6. CDR3 sequence (DNA): TGTGCCAGCAGCTTAACCCAGGGGGCACTTGGAAACACCATATATTTT. Protein sequence: CASSLTQGALGNTIYF.

The chain couples TRBV5-5 to TRBJ2-2, with D unresolved. Germline assignment: CDR1 SGHKS and CDR2 YYEKEE (reference sequence). With 1 base removed from V and 1 base from J, the gap between germline ends came to 8 bases. The CDR3 contains 15 residues. The CDR3 DNA follows: TGTGCCAGCAGCTTGTTGCACGGGAACACCGGGGAGCTGTTTTTT. Amino acids: CASSLLHGNTGELFF.

V gene TRBV11-3 combines with J gene TRBJ2-3, with 11 bases aligning to TRBD2. Germline V gene lookup returns CDR1 SGHNT and CDR2 YENEEA. After removal of 3 bases from V and 3 bases from J, the junction contained 5 bases not matched to a gene. CDR3 size: 16 residues. The CDR3 bases are TGTGCCAGCAGCTTTAGCGGGAGGGCAAGAACAGATACGCAGTATTTT. Protein product: CASSFSGRARTDTQYF.